In its sample, the clone carrying this TCR beta chain was seen a few times. Its antigen remains unknown. Documented time point: patch test 1, 2 weeks after DPC sensitization. Specified treatment: therapeutic diphenylcyclopropenone sensitization with weekly scalp DPC. The data belong to a study of human T cells and chemical hapten exposure. Each CDR3 protein gets one entry after TCRdb re-called the RACE reads with MiXCR. Of approximately 400,000 distinct CDR3 sequences listed, 4.8% are singletons. With 4 bases clipped from V and 5 bases from J, the junction kept 7 bases outside the gene matches. The V gene's germline CDR1 is LGHDT and CDR2 YNNKEL (reference sequence). The CDR3 consists of 16 residues. Findings and limits, study-wide: With DPC sensitization, TCRs exceeding 1 in 1000 frequency showed no change.

The material was whole blood, obtained in connection with sensitization to the hapten diphenylcyclopropenone (DPC). The V call is TRBV3-1, the J call TRBJ2-3, with 12 bases fitting TRBD2. The sequence derives from a woman in her 50s with alopecia areata. Some clones in this sample may be carry-over from other donors' samples. CDR3 region: CASSPRLAGVGDTQYF. The CDR3 DNA reads as TGTGCCAGCAGCCCCCGACTAGCGGGAGTGGGAGATACGCAGTATTTT.